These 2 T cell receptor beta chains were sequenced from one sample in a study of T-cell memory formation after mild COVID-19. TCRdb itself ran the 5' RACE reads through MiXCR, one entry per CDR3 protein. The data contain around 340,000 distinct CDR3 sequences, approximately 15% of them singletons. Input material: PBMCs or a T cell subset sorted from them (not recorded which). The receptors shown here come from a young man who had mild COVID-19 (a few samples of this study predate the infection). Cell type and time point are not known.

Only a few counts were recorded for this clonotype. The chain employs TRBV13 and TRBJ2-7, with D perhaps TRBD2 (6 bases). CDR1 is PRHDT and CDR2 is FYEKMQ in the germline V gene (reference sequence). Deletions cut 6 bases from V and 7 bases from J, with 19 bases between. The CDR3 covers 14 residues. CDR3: CASSRGTGVGEQYF. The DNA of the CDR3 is TGTGCCAGCAGTCGCGGGACCGGAGTCGGGGAGCAGTACTTC.

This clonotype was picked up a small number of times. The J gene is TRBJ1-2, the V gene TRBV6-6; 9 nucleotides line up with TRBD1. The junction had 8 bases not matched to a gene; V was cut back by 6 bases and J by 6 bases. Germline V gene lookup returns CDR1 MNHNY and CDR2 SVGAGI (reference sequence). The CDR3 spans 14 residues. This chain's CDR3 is CASRAWGQGDGYTF. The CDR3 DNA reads TGTGCCAGCAGAGCTTGGGGACAGGGTGATGGCTACACCTTC.